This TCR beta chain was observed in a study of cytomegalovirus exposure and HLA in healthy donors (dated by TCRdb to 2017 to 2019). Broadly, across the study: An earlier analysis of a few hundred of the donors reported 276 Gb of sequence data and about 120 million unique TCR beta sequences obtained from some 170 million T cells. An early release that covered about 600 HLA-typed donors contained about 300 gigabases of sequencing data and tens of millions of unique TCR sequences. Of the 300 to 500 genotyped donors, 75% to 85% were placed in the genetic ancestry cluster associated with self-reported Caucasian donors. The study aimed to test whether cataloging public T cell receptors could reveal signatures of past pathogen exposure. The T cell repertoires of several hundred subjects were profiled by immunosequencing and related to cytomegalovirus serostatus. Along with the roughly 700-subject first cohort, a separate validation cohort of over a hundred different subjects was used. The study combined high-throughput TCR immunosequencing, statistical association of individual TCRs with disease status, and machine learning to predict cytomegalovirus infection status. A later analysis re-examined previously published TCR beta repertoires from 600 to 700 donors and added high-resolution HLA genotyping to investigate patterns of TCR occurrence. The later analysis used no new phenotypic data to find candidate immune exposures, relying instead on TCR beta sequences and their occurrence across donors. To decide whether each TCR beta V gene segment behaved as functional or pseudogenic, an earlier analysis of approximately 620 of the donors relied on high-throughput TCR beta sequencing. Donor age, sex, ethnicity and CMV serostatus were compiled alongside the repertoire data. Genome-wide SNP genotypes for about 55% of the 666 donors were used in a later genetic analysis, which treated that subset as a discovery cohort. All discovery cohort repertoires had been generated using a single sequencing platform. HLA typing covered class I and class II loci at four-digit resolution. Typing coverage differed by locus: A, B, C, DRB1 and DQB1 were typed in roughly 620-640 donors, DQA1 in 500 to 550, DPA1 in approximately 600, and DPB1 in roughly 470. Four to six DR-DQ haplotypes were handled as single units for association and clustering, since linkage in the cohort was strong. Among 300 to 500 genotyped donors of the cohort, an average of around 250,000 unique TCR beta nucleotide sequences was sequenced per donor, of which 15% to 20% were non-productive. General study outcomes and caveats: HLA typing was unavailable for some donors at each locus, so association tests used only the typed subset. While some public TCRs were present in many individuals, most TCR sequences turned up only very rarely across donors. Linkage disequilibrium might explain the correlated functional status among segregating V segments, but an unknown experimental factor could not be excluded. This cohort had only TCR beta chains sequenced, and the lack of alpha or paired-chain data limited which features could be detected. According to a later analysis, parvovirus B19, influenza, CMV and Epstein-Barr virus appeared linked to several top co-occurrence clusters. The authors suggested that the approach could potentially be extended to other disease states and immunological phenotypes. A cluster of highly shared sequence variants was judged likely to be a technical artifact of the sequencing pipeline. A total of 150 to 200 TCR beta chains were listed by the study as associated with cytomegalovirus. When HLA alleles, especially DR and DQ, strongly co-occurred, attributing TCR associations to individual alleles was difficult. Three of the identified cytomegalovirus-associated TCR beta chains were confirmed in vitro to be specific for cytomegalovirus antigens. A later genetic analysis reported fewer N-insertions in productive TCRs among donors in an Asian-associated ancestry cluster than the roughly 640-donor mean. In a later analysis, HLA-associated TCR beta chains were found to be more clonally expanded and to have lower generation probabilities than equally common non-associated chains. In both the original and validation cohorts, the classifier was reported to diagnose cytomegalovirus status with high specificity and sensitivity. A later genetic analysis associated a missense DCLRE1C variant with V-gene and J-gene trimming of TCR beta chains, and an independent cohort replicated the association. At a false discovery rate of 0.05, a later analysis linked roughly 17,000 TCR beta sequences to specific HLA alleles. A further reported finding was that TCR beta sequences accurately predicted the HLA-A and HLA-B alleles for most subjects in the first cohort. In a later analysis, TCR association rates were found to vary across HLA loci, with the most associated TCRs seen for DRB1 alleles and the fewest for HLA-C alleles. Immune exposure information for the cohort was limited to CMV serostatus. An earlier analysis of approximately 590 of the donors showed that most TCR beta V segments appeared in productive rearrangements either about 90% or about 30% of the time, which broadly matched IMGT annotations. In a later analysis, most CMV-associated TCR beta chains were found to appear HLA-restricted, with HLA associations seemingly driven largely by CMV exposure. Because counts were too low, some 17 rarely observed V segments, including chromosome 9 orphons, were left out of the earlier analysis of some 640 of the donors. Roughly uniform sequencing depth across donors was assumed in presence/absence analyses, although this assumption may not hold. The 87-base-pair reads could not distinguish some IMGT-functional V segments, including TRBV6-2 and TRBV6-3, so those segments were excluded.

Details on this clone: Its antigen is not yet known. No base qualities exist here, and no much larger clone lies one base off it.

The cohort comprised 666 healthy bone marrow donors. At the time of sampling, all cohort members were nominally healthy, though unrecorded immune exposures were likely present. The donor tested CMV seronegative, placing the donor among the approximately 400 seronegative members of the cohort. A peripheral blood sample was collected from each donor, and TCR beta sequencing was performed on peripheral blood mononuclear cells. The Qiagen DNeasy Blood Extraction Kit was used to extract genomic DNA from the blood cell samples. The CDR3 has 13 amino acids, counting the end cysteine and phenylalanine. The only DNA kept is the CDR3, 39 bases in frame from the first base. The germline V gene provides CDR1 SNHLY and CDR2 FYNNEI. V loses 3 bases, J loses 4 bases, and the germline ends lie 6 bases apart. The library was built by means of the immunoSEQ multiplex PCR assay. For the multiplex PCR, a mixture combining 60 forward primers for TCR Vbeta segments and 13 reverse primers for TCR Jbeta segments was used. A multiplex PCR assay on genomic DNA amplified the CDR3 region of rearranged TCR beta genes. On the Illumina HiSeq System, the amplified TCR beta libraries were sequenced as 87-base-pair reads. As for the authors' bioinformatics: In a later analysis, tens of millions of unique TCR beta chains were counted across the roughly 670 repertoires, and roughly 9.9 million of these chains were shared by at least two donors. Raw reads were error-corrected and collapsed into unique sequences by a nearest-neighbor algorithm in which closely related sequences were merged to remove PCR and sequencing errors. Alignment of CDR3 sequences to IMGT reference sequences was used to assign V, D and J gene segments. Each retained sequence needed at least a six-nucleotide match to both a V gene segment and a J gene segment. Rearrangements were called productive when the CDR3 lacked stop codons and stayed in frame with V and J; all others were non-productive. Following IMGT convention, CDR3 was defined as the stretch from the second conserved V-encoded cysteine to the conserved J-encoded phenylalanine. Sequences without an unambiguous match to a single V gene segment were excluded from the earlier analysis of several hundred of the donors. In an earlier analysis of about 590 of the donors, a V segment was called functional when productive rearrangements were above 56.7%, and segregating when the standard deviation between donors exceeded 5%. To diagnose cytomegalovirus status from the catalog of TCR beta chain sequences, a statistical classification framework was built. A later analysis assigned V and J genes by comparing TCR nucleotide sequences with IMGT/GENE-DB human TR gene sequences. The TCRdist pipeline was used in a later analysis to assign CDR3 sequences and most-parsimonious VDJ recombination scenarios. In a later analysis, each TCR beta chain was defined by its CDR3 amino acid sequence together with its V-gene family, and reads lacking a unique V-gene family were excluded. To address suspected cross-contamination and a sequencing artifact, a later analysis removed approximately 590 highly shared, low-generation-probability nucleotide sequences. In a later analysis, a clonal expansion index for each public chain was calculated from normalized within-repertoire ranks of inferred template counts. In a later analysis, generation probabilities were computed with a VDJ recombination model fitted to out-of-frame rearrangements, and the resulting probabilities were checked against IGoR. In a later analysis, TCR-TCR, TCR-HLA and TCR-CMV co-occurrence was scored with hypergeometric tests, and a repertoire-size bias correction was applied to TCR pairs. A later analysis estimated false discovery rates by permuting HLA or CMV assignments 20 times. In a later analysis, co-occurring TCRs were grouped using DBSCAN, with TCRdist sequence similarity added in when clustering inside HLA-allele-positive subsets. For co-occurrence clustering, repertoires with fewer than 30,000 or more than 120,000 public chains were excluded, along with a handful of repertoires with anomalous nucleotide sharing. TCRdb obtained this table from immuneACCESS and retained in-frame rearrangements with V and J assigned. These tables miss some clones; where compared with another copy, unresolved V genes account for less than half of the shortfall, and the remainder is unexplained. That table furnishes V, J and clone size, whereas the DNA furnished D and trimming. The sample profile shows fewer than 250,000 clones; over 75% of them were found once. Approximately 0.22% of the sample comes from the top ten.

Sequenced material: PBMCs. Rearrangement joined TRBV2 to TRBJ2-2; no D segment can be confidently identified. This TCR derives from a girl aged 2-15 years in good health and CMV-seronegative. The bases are TGTGCCAGCAGTGACGGTGCCACCGGGGAGCTGTTTTTT. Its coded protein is CASSDGATGELFF.